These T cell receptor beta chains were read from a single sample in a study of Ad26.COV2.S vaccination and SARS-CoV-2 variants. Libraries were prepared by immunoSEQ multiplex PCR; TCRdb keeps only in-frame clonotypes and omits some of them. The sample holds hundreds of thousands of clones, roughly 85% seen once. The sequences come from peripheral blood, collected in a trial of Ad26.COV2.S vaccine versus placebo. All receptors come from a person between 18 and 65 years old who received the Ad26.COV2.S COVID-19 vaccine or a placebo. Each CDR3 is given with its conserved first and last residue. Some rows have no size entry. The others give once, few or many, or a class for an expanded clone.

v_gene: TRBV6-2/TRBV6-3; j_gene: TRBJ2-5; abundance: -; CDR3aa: CASSSTRTSGVWVTQYF
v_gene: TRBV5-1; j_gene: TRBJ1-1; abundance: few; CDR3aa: CASSRLGFNTEAFF
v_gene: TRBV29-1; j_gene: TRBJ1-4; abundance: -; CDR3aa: CSVGQGLEKLFF
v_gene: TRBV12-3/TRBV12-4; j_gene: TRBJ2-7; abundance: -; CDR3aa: CASKRRGEYEQYF
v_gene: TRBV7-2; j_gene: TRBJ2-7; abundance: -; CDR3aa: CASSPGGTGSYEQYF
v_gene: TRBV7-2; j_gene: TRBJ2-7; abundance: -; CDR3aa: CASSLETGGSREQYF
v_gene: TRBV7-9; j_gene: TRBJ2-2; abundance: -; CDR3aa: CASSPTRTGELFF
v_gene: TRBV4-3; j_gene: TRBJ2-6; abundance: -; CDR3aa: CASSQVAGANVLTF
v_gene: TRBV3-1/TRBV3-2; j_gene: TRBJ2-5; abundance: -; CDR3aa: CASRRLAGGREETQYF
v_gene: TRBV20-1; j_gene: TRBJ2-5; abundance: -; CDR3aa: CSASPGETQYF
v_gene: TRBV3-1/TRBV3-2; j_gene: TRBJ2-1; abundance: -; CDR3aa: CASSRDRAYNEQFF
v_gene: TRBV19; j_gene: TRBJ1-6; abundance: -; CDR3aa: CASSIGGVPYNSPLHF
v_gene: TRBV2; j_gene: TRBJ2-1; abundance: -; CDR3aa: CASSEGSRNEQFF
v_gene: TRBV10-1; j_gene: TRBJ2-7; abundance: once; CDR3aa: CASSESGREFNEQYF
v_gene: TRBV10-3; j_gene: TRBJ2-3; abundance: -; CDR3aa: CAISGRNGQGGDTQYF
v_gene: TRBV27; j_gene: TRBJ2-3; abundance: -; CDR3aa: CASSEDRGGTDTQYF
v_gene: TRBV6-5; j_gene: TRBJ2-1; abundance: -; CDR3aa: CASTLAGQGHNEQFF
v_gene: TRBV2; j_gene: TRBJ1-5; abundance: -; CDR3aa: CASRRSRGENQPQHF
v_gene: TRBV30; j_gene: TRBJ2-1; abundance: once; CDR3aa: CAWGQGAYNEQFF
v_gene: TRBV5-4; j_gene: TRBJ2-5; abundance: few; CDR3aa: CASSRVGAGLAGEETQYF
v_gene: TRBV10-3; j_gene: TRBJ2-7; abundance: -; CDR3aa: CAISESSVAEQYF
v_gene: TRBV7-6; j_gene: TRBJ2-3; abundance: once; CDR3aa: CASSASGDTDTQYF
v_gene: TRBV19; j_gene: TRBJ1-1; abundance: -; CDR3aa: CASSIGRNTEAFF
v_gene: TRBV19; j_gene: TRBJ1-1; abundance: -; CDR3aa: CASSPRLAPNRNTEAFF
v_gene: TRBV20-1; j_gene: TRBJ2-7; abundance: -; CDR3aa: CSASSGLRYEQYF
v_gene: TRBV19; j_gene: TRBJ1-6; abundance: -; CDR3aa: CASSRKDPRSNSPLHF
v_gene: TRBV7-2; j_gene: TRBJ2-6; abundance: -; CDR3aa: CASSGSRRDISSGANVLTF
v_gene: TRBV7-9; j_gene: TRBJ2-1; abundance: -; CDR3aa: CASSFKQRWEQFF
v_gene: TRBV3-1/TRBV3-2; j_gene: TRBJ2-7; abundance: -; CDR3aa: CASSPSGYYEQYF
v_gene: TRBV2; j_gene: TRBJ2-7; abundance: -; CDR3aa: CASSDLSAGVSYEQYF
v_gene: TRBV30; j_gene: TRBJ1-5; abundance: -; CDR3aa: CAWGLRGFQPQHF
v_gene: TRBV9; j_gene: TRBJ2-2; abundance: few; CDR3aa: CASSVGSGSPTTGELFF
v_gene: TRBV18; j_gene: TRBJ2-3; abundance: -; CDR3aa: CASSTGTSGSTDTQYF
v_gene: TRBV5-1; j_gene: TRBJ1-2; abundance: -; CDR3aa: CASSLMAQSNYGYTF
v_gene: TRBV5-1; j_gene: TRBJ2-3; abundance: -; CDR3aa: CASSLVGITDTQYF
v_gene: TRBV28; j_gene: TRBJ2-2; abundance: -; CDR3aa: CASSVANTGELFF
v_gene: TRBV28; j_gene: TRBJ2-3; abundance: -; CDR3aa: CASTNLAVPAGTQYF
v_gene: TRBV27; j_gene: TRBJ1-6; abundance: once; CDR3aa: CASSSPAGTGTHSPLHF
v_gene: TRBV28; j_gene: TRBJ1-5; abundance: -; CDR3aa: CASSRRGNQPQHF
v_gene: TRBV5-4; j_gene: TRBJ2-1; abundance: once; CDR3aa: CASSVRTEYNEQFF
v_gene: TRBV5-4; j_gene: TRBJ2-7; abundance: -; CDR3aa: CASSFLGGSYEQYF
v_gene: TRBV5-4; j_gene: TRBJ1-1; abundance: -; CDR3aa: CASSKGQSLRGTEAFF